The next 19 T cell receptor beta chains were all read from a single sample in a study of blood T cells in healthy people across ages (dated by TCRdb to between 2014 and 2016). Library construction relied on 5' RACE. The sequencer was an Illumina HiSeq 2500. A second PCR of 7 to 11 cycles was performed with a sample-barcoded 5' primer and a J-beta primer mix. The public sequencing data were trimmed at Q25 with fastp and processed into clonotypes with MiXCR by TCRdb, which kept only in-frame beta chains. Records with the same CDR3 protein are collapsed into one entry carrying the most frequent genes and DNA. This sample is represented by about 1.8 million distinct CDR3 sequences; roughly 52% of them were singletons. Over 2% of the sample is taken by the ten largest. The sequenced sample consisted of blood. The receptors originated from a woman aged 40 to 50 in good health.

This clonotype is a singleton in its sample. The rearrangement uses TRBV6-6 and TRBJ1-2, with D hard to call. Germline V CDR1 and CDR2: MNHNY, SVGAGI (reference sequence). This CDR3 region has 14 residues. Trimming removed 7 bases at V and 4 bases at J, with 16 bases between. CDR3 in amino acids: CASKQDGAFYGYTF. The CDR3, as DNA: TGTGCCAGCAAGCAGGACGGCGCCTTCTATGGCTACACCTTC.

There are a few counts of this clonotype. V is TRBV7-2 and J is TRBJ2-3, with D perhaps assigned TRBD1 or TRBD2 (6 bases each). CDR3 length: 15 amino acids. Germline V lookup: CDR1 SGHTA, CDR2 FQGNSA. V lost 6 bases, J lost 0 bases, and 13 bases lay in between. The CDR3 sequence is CASRSGGFSTDTQYF. The CDR3 DNA reads as TGTGCCAGCAGATCCGGGGGCTTTAGCACAGATACGCAGTATTTT.

The chain links TRBV12-3 or TRBV12-4 to TRBJ2-3; D unclear. The V and J ends lost 1 base and 7 bases respectively, with 12 bases between them. The CDR3 is 14 residues long. The CDR3 DNA follows: TGTGCCAGCAGTTTAGACCTTTCGGGTTATACGCAGTATTTT. Its protein product is CASSLDLSGYTQYF.

The rearrangement joins TRBV29-1 to TRBJ2-2; 8 bases are a match to TRBD1. CDR1 and CDR2 from the germline V gene are SQVTM and ANQGSEA. The CDR3 has 14 residues. Unmatched junction bases numbered 7, after V lost 7 bases and J lost 3 bases. CDR3 DNA sequence: TGCAGCGCTGGACAGGGCGTCGACACCGGGGAGCTGTTTTTT. Translation gives CSAGQGVDTGELFF.

The gene calls are TRBV5-5 and TRBJ1-2; 10 bases align to TRBD1. The CDR3 contains 14 residues. Trimming removed 4 bases from V and 8 bases from J; junction bases left unmatched: 8. CDR1 is SGHKS and CDR2 is YYEKEE in the germline V gene (reference sequence). The CDR3 reads CASSLGTGVNGYTF. DNA for the CDR3: TGTGCCAGCAGCCTGGGGACAGGGGTAAACGGCTACACCTTC.

This clonotype was observed a few times. V gene TRBV7-2 combines with J gene TRBJ2-3; unclear D gene. There are 14 residues in the CDR3. Trimming removed 5 bases from V and 5 bases from J, with 14 bases in between. Per the germline V gene, CDR1 is SGHTA and CDR2 is FQGNSA. The CDR3 reads CASSQDGRIDTQYF. CDR3 in DNA: TGTGCCAGCAGCCAGGACGGAAGAATAGATACGCAGTATTTT. Together with reference TRBV7-2 and TRBJ2-3, the CDR3 gives the full variable domain: GAGVSQSPSNKVTEKGKDVELRCDPISGHTALYWYRQSLGQGLEFLIYFQGNSAPDKSGLPSDRFSAERTGGSVSTLTIQRTQQEDSAVYLCASSQDGRIDTQYFGPGTRLTVL.

The V and J genes are TRBV7-9 and TRBJ2-5; D remains unclear. Trimming removed 5 bases at V and 0 bases at J, with 10 bases between. Germline V gene sequence: CDR1 SEHNR, CDR2 FQNEAQ (reference sequence). This CDR3 is 14 amino acids long. The CDR3 here is CASSPQIYQETQYF. The CDR3, as DNA: TGTGCCAGCAGCCCTCAAATATACCAAGAGACCCAGTACTTC.

The CDR3 sequence: CASSLERVSEPQHF. The CDR3 coding sequence is TGTGCCAGCAGCTTAGAGAGGGTGTCGGAGCCCCAGCATTTT. V and J are TRBV7-2 and TRBJ1-5, with D hard to call. Between the trimmed V and J ends, which lost 1 base and 8 bases, there was a span of 12 bases. This CDR3 region has 14 residues. Germline CDR1 SGHTA, CDR2 FQGNSA.

This chain uses TRBV28 with TRBJ2-4; 8 nucleotides line up with TRBD1. The J call may be wrong; the DNA end is better matched by TRBJ2-7. This CDR3 spans 15 amino acids. Germline lookup yields CDR1 MDHEN and CDR2 SYDVKM. CDR3 sequence (DNA): TGTGCCAGCAGTTCTTCAGGGGGCGCGGTTTACGAGCAGTACTTC. Residues: CASSSSGGAVYEQYF.

This clonotype was seen a handful of times. The chain carries TRBV6-6 and TRBJ2-1; a possible D gene is TRBD1 (6 bases). Germline V lookup: CDR1 MNHNY, CDR2 SVGAGI (reference sequence). The CDR3 consists of 15 residues. Trimming shortened V by 8 bases and J by 6 bases, and 20 bases separated the two germline ends. The CDR3 loop is CASLTETGSLNEQFF. The CDR3 DNA reads as TGTGCCAGCCTTACTGAAACAGGGAGCCTCAATGAGCAGTTCTTC.

J is TRBJ2-3 and V is TRBV2, with a tentative D call TRBD1 (6 bases). The CDR3 is 15 amino acids. The ends were cut back, 2 bases at V and 2 bases at J, with 11 bases in the middle. Germline-derived CDR1 and CDR2 are SNHLY and FYNNEI. Written as DNA, the CDR3 is TGTGCCAGCAGTGAAAGGGACATGAACACAGATACGCAGTATTTT. It translates to CASSERDMNTDTQYF.

The chain joins TRBV6-1 to TRBJ2-1; D remains unclear. This CDR3 has 12 amino acids. Per the germline V gene, CDR1 is MNHNS and CDR2 is SASEGT. V lost 2 bases and J 9 bases, leaving 8 bases between the germline ends. The CDR3 spells CASSENWGEQFF. The CDR3 DNA reads TGTGCCAGCAGTGAAAACTGGGGTGAGCAGTTCTTC.

As DNA, the CDR3 is TGTGCCAGCAGTACCGACAGGGTCGAAGAGACCCAGTACTTC. This sequence encodes CASSTDRVEETQYF. This rearrangement joins TRBV28 to TRBJ2-5; TRBD1 matches 7 bases. Germline loops: CDR1 MDHEN, CDR2 SYDVKM. The CDR3 runs 14 residues. V lost 5 bases to trimming and J lost 3 bases; unmatched junction nucleotides: 6. The complete variable domain, with remaining parts taken from reference TRBV28 and TRBJ2-5, reads DVKVTQSSRYLVKRTGEKVFLECVQDMDHENMFWYRQDPGLGLRLIYFSYDVKMKEKGDIPEGYSVSREKKERFSLILESASTNQTSMYLCASSTDRVEETQYFGPGTRLLVL.

This rearrangement joins TRBV28 to TRBJ2-5; 8 bases line up with TRBD1. The J call could be wrong; TRBJ2-7 is a better fit for the DNA end. The CDR3 is 15 residues long. Germline V gene data show CDR1 as MDHEN and CDR2 as SYDVKM. The CDR3 DNA reads TGTGCCAGCAGCCAAGGGGGACAGGTCAAAAACGAGCAGTACTTC. Its translation is CASSQGGQVKNEQYF.

Here the CDR3 DNA reads TGCGCCAGCAGCTCGTCCGAATCCGGAGCCCAGTACTTC. Protein sequence: CASSSSESGAQYF. The V gene is TRBV5-1, the J gene TRBJ2-5; D is ambiguous. CDR3 size: 13 residues. The V end was cut by 3 bases, the J end by 9 bases, with 15 bases between. Germline V gene lookup returns CDR1 SGHRS and CDR2 YFSETQ.

The genes are TRBV7-8 and TRBJ2-1, with 11 bases identical to TRBD1. Germline CDR1 reads SGHVS; CDR2 reads FQNEAQ. The V gene end was trimmed by 6 bases and the J gene end by 6 bases; junction bases not matched to a gene: 7. This CDR3 region has 15 residues. The CDR3 sequence is CASRIGQGACNEQFF. CDR3 DNA sequence: TGTGCCAGCAGAATCGGACAGGGGGCCTGCAATGAGCAGTTCTTC.

Notes on this clonotype: A read error may account for a junction end that differs from germline. This chain links TRBV3-1 with TRBJ2-5, with 11 bases that match TRBD2. This CDR3 contains 18 residues. Looked up from germline, CDR1 is LGHDT and CDR2 is YNNKEL (reference sequence). The CDR3: CASSQTGTSGLRSETQYF. DNA for the CDR3: TGTGCCAGCAGCCAAACCGGGACTAGCGGCTTGCGGTCGGAGACCCAGTACTTT.

The rearrangement uses TRBV7-2 and TRBJ2-1, with D perhaps TRBD2 (5 bases). Per germline, CDR1 SGHTA and CDR2 FQGNSA. This CDR3 is 13 amino acids long. V was cut by 5 bases and J by 9 bases, with 14 bases left in between. The CDR3: CASSPAGPGEQFF. DNA for the CDR3: TGTGCCAGCAGCCCCGCGGGCCCGGGTGAGCAGTTCTTC.

The chain joins TRBV5-1 to TRBJ2-3, with a weak D call TRBD2 (5 bases). Trimming removed 0 bases from V and 3 bases from J, with 14 bases in between. Looked up from germline, CDR1 is SGHRS and CDR2 is YFSETQ. This CDR3 has 16 residues. The CDR3 sequence is CASSLGLIGGTDTQYF. The CDR3 nucleotides read TGCGCCAGCAGCTTGGGACTAATCGGAGGTACAGATACGCAGTATTTT.